This T cell receptor (beta chain) was found in a study of regulatory T cells in long-lasting Graves disease. This sample's time point: persistent/refractory GD, antithyroid drugs over 5 years with positive TRAb. Following extraction of RNA from PBMCs, that RNA was used to make the TCR library. EDTA tubes held Nine milliliters of peripheral blood from each patient. This clonotype was found many times. Its antigen is unknown. V was clipped by 4 bases and J by 5 bases; unmatched bases: 3. The germline V gene has CDR1 SQVTM and CDR2 ANQGSEA. This CDR3 has 12 residues. Through Arm-PCR of CDR3 regions and iRepertoire HTBI primers, TCR beta libraries were built. TCRdb reprocessed the multiplex PCR reads via MiXCR and lists one record per CDR3 protein. The sample has 350,000 to 450,000 distinct CDR3 sequences, roughly 23% seen once; the top ten hold roughly an eighth. Findings and caveats of the study: With 2,500 to 3,000 shared public clonotypes, persistent patients exceeded new patients, who shared around 970. Sampling was limited to peripheral blood rather than thyroid tissue.

The specimen was peripheral blood mononuclear cells (PBMCs), collected when the disease was refractory, from a patient treated with antithyroid drugs. The receptor was isolated from a female donor with Graves disease. This chain connects TRBV29-1 to TRBJ2-5; TRBD2 matches 8 bases. This CDR3 is CSVVGLEETQYF. CDR3 sequence (DNA): TGCAGCGTTGTGGGACTAGAGGAGACCCAGTACTTC.